This passage covers 20 T cell receptor beta chains from one sample sequenced in a study of blood T cell repertoires in COVID-19. Sequencing was performed with immunoSEQ multiplex PCR; in TCRdb, only in-frame clones are kept and a portion is missing. The data hold about 72,000 clones, with less than 85% observed a single time. Sequencing input: peripheral blood. These receptors all stem from a woman aged 80 or older with acute or convalescent COVID-19.

This clone appeared many times. The chain employs TRBV9 and TRBJ2-1; TRBD1 is a possible D gene (5 bases). Trimming removed 2 bases at V and 2 bases at J, with 8 bases between. The CDR3 sequence is 14 residues long. Germline CDR1 is SGDLS and CDR2 is YYNGEE. The CDR3 bases are TGTGCCAGCAGCGTTGACAGCACCTACAATGAGCAGTTCTTC. Its protein product is CASSVDSTYNEQFF.

As DNA, the CDR3 is TGTGCCAGCAAACCCCCGGGACAGGGGGCCACTGAAGCTTTCTTT. Amino acids: CASKPPGQGATEAFF. This chain uses TRBV6-6 with TRBJ1-1; TRBD1 agrees at 12 bases. This CDR3 comprises 15 residues. Germline CDR1 reads MNHNY; CDR2 reads SVGAGI (reference sequence). V lost 7 bases, J lost 4 bases, and 7 bases stayed unmatched.

The chain combines TRBV5-6 with TRBJ1-6; no clear D. Germline lookup yields CDR1 SGHDT and CDR2 YYEEEE. Trimming removed 4 bases from V and 6 bases from J, with 8 bases in between. The CDR3 length is 13 residues. The CDR3 DNA is TGTGCCAGCAGCCCTGACTTTAATTCACCCCTCCACTTT. It codes for CASSPDFNSPLHF.

The V gene is TRBV7-3, the J gene TRBJ1-1, with D maybe TRBD1 (6 bases). The germline V and J ends were trimmed by 0 bases and 7 bases, with 9 bases remaining between them. The germline V gene has CDR1 SGHTA and CDR2 FQGTGA. CDR3 length equals 13 residues. The CDR3 coding sequence is TGTGCCAGCAGCTTAACCGACAGGAGTGAAGCTTTCTTT. Translating it yields CASSLTDRSEAFF.

The rearrangement links TRBV4-1 to TRBJ1-2; 12 bases are shared with TRBD1. Germline trimming cut 6 bases from V and 4 bases from J; bases unmatched to any gene: 6. The CDR3 has 15 amino acids. CDR1 and CDR2 from the germline V gene are MGHRA and YSYEKL. The CDR3 nucleotides read TGCGCCAGCAGGGGACAGGGGGCGCCCAGCTATGGCTACACCTTC. This sequence encodes CASRGQGAPSYGYTF.

V is TRBV19 and J is TRBJ1-3; TRBD1 agrees at 8 bases. CDR1 is LNHDA, CDR2 SQIVND, per germline (reference sequence). After removal of 9 bases from V and 4 bases from J, the junction contained 26 bases not matched to a gene. The CDR3 length is 20 residues. The DNA for the CDR3 is TGTGCCAGCCCTAGACGAATGGACAGGGAAGAAGATGGTTTGGGAAACACCATATATTTT. Translating it yields CASPRRMDREEDGLGNTIYF. The full variable domain, with the rest looked up from reference TRBV19 and TRBJ1-3, is DGGITQSPKYLFRKEGQNVTLSCEQNLNHDAMYWYRQDPGQGLRLIYYSQIVNDFQKGDIAEGYSVSREKKESFPLTVTSAQKNPTAFYLCASPRRMDREEDGLGNTIYFGEGSWLTVV.

The V gene is TRBV24-1, the J gene TRBJ2-1; TRBD1 matches 9 bases. J lost 8 bases, V lost 3 bases, and 4 bases had no gene match. The CDR3 spans 14 residues. Germline lookup yields CDR1 KGHDR and CDR2 SFDVKD. The CDR3 sequence is CATSDRWTGDEQFF. The CDR3 DNA sequence: TGTGCCACCAGTGATCGATGGACAGGGGATGAGCAGTTCTTC.

The CDR3 is CASSQVVSGEQYF. Written as DNA, the CDR3 is TGTGCCAGCAGTCAGGTGGTATCGGGGGAGCAGTACTTC. The genes are TRBV27 and TRBJ2-7, with D perhaps TRBD2 (5 bases). The V gene's germline CDR1 is MNHEY and CDR2 SMNVEV (reference sequence). This CDR3 is 13 amino acids long. V lost 5 bases and J 7 bases, leaving 15 bases between the germline ends.

The rearrangement uses TRBV27 and TRBJ1-1, with a tentative D call TRBD1 (5 bases). V was clipped by 2 bases and J by 3 bases, with 10 bases between them. The CDR3 totals 14 residues. Germline V gives CDR1 MNHEY, CDR2 SMNVEV (reference sequence). The CDR3 DNA reads as TGTGCCAGCAGTTTAGTGGGAGGGGACACTGAAGCTTTCTTT. The encoded protein is CASSLVGGDTEAFF.

The V gene is TRBV19, the J gene TRBJ2-1; 7 nucleotides match TRBD2. Germline V gene sequence: CDR1 LNHDA, CDR2 SQIVND (reference sequence). CDR3 length: 15 amino acids. The J segment lost 1 base and the V segment lost 5 bases, leaving 5 bases of the junction unmatched. The DNA for the CDR3 is TGTGCCAGTAGTGGGGCGGGAGAGTCCTACAATGAGCAGTTCTTC. Its translation is CASSGAGESYNEQFF.

The rearrangement uses TRBV5-4 and TRBJ2-2; TRBD1 might be the D (5 bases). V lost 0 bases, J lost 0 bases, and 9 bases lay in between. This CDR3 contains 16 residues. The germline CDR1 and CDR2 sequences are SGHNT and YYREEE (reference sequence). The CDR3 coding sequence is TGTGCCAGCAGCTTGGGGCAGGGATCGAACACCGGGGAGCTGTTTTTT. Amino acids: CASSLGQGSNTGELFF.

This clone turned up a few times. The gene calls are TRBV6-5 and TRBJ2-2; D is perhaps TRBD2 (5 bases). This CDR3 comprises 15 residues. Trimming left V 0 bases short and J 5 bases short, with 10 bases between. Germline V CDR1 and CDR2: MNHEY, SVGAGI. CDR3 coding DNA: TGTGCCAGCAGTTACTCCCCAGGAGGAACCGGGGAGCTGTTTTTT. This sequence encodes CASSYSPGGTGELFF.

The rearrangement uses TRBV3-1 (or the pseudogene TRBV3-2) and TRBJ1-4, with D unresolved. Germline assignment: CDR1 LGHDT and CDR2 YNNKEL (reference sequence). The CDR3 spans 14 residues. The V gene lost 4 bases and the J gene lost 3 bases, with 9 bases spanning the gap. The CDR3 reads CASSPLYANEKLFF. The CDR3 DNA reads TGTGCCAGCAGCCCCCTATATGCTAATGAAAAACTGTTTTTT.

This sequence joins TRBV9 and TRBJ1-1; maybe TRBD1 (6 bases). Germline V CDR1 and CDR2: SGDLS, YYNGEE. The CDR3 runs to 16 residues. Trimming pared 4 bases from V and 6 bases from J, leaving 22 bases between. The CDR3 region is CASSTRDTLLGAEAFF. CDR3 nucleotides: TGTGCCAGCAGCACCCGGGACACCCTCCTTGGGGCTGAAGCTTTCTTT.

The CDR3, as DNA: TGTGCCAGCGCAGGACAGGCGGTTCAGCCCCAGCATTTT. Translated: CASAGQAVQPQHF. V and J are TRBV6-5 and TRBJ1-5, with 7 bases aligning to TRBD1. Losses at the gene ends were 8 bases for V and 6 bases for J; bases not matched to a gene: 7. Germline CDR1 is MNHEY and CDR2 is SVGAGI. This CDR3 is built from 13 residues.

This clone came up once. The chain couples TRBV6-6 to TRBJ2-7, with 7 bases fitting TRBD2. The CDR3 contains 16 residues. CDR1 and CDR2 (germline): MNHNY, SVGAGI (reference sequence). Trimming removed 2 bases from V and 5 bases from J; junction bases left unmatched: 12. The CDR3 bases are TGTGCCAGCAGTTACCTGCGGGGGATGGGGGTAGACGAGCAGTACTTC. As protein: CASSYLRGMGVDEQYF.

The chain recombines TRBV15 with TRBJ1-2; 9 bases match TRBD1. The CDR3 is 15 residues long. Trimming removed 3 bases from V and 4 bases from J; junction bases left unmatched: 6. Germline V CDR1 and CDR2: LNHNV, YYDKDF (reference sequence). The CDR3 DNA reads TGTGCCACCAGCAGTCGGGGACAGGGACTCTATGGCTACACCTTC. This encodes CATSSRGQGLYGYTF.

This rearrangement joins TRBV27 to TRBJ2-7; weak D call: TRBD1 (8 bases). Germline CDR1 is MNHEY and CDR2 is SMNVEV (reference sequence). The CDR3 covers 15 residues. The ends were cut back, 3 bases at V and 3 bases at J, with 15 bases in the middle. The CDR3: CASSFQQGGDYEQYF. The CDR3 DNA reads TGTGCCAGCAGTTTTCAACAGGGGGGGGACTACGAGCAGTACTTC.

The chain joins TRBV2 to TRBJ1-1; no definite D call. The CDR3 length is 11 residues. V was trimmed by 8 bases and J by 1 base, leaving 5 bases between them. Germline-derived CDR1 and CDR2 are SNHLY and FYNNEI. The CDR3 reads CASHRNTEAFF. In nucleotides, the CDR3 is TGTGCCAGCCACAGGAACACTGAAGCTTTCTTT.

The genes are TRBV9 and TRBJ1-4; no clear D gene. Between the trimmed V and J ends, which lost 0 bases and 4 bases, there was a span of 10 bases. Germline lookup yields CDR1 SGDLS and CDR2 YYNGEE. The CDR3 consists of 15 residues. CDR3 loop: CASSVGPSDNEKLFF. In nucleotides, the CDR3 is TGTGCCAGCAGCGTAGGTCCGAGCGATAATGAAAAACTGTTTTTT.